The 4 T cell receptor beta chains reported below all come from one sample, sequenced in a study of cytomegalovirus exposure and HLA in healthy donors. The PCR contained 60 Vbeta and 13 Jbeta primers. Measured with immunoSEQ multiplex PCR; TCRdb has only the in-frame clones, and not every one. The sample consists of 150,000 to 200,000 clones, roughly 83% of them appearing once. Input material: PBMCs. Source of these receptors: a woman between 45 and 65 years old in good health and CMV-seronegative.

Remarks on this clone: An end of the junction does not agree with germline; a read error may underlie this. The CDR3 loop is CSSSLGTVPYEQYF. As DNA, the CDR3 is TGTTCCAGCAGCTTAGGGACAGTACCCTACGAGCAGTACTTC. The V and J genes are TRBV7-9 and TRBJ2-7; TRBD1 aligns across 7 bases. The germline V gene encodes CDR1 SEHNR and CDR2 FQNEAQ (reference sequence). This CDR3 contains 14 residues.

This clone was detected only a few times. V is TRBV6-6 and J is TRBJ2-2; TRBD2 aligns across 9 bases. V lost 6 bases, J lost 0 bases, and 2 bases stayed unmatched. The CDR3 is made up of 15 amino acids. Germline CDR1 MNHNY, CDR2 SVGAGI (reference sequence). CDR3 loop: CASSRLAANTGELFF. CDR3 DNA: TGTGCCAGCAGCCGACTAGCGGCGAACACCGGGGAGCTGTTTTTT.

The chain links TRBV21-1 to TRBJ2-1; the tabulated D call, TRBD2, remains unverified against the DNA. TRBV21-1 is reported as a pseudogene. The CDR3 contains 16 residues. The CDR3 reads CASSKIGTRVYDEQFF. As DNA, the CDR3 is TGTGCCAGCAGCAAAATCGGGACTCGAGTTTACGATGAGCAGTTCTTC.

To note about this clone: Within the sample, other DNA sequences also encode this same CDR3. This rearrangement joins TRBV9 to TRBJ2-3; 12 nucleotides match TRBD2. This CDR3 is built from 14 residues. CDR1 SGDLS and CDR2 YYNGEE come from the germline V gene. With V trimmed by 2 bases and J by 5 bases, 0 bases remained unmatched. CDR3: CASSVGLAGDTQYF. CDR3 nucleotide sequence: TGTGCCAGCAGCGTGGGACTAGCGGGAGATACGCAGTATTTT.